These 20 T cell receptor beta chains share one sample of origin, sequenced in a study of prognosis after radiotherapy for stage I lung cancer. From genomic DNA, TCR beta CDR3 was amplified by two-round multiplex PCR. First-round PCR used primers specific to each TRBV and TRBJ gene. Via MiXCR, TCRdb re-called the multiplex PCR reads, giving one row per CDR3 protein. The sample holds roughly 24,000 distinct CDR3 sequences, around 43% seen once. The sample was PBMCs, taken before or after stereotactic body radiation therapy (not recorded which). The source of these receptors is a donor over 45 with non-small cell lung cancer.

The chain combines TRBV6-2 or TRBV6-3 with TRBJ2-1, with 11 bases matching TRBD2. The CDR3 totals 16 residues. J lost 10 bases, V lost 6 bases, and 14 bases had no gene match. In germline, CDR1 is MNHEY, CDR2 SVGEGT. The CDR3 nucleotides are TGTGCCAGCAGAGAACAACCGGGACTAGCGGCTATGGAGCAGTTCTTC. Translation gives CASREQPGLAAMEQFF.

The V and J genes are TRBV6-1 and TRBJ1-3; D gene uncertain. CDR3 length equals 12 residues. V was clipped by 8 bases and J by 4 bases, with 9 bases between them. The V gene's germline CDR1 is MNHNS and CDR2 SASEGT. The CDR3 DNA sequence: TGTGCCAGCGCAGCAGGAGGAAACACCATATATTTT. It encodes CASAAGGNTIYF.

Ten or more counts support this clonotype. This chain links TRBV6-1 with TRBJ1-1; D not resolved. Germline CDR1 MNHNS, CDR2 SASEGT. The CDR3 covers 13 residues. V lost 2 bases and J 9 bases, leaving 13 bases between the germline ends. CDR3 region: CASSETTGRKAFF. The DNA of the CDR3 is TGTGCCAGCAGTGAAACCACGGGGAGAAAAGCTTTCTTT.

With regard to this clonotype: A much larger clone is a single base away; this may be a read error. The CDR3, as DNA: TGCATCGCCGGGCAGCCTCTAGAGCAGTACTTC. Amino acids: CIAGQPLEQYF. The chain links TRBV29-1 to TRBJ2-7; no reliable D call. The CDR3 is made up of 11 amino acids. Looked up from germline, CDR1 is SQVTM and CDR2 is ANQGSEA.

In the case of this clonotype: A far more abundant clone sits one base away, making this likely a read error. The rearrangement joins TRBV6-4 to TRBJ2-6; 9 bases align to TRBD1. The CDR3 has 17 amino acids. CDR1 is MRHNA, CDR2 SNTAGT, per germline. CDR3 bases: TGTGCCAGCACTGGACAGGGGTTACTCTCTTGGGCCAACGTCCTGACTTTC. Translated: CASTGQGLLSWANVLTF.

As regards this clonotype: A much bigger clone sits one base away, suggesting this may be a read error. This chain links TRBV7-2 with TRBJ2-4; D possibly uses TRBD1 or TRBD2 (6 bases each). Trimming left V 7 bases short and J 7 bases short, with 23 bases between. The CDR3 sequence is 16 residues long. Germline-derived CDR1 and CDR2 are SGHTA and FQGNSA. In DNA, the CDR3 is TGTGCCAGCATCGGGATCATGGGGGGCGCAAGGAACATTCAGTACTTC. Translation: CASIGIMGGARNIQYF.

This clonotype was recorded a few times. This chain connects TRBV7-3 to TRBJ1-2; D gene uncertain. This CDR3 comprises 13 residues. V lost 2 bases to trimming and J lost 2 bases, with 6 bases between them. Germline assignment: CDR1 SGHTA and CDR2 FQGTGA. In nucleotides, the CDR3 is TGTGCCAGCAGCTTATCCCCGAACTATGGCTACACCTTC. Protein product: CASSLSPNYGYTF.

This clonotype has at least ten counts. This chain uses TRBV6-1 with TRBJ1-1; 9 bases align to TRBD1. Germline trimming cut 6 bases from V and 4 bases from J; bases unmatched to any gene: 3. The CDR3 runs to 13 residues. The V gene's germline CDR1 is MNHNS and CDR2 SASEGT. The CDR3 DNA follows: TGTGCCAGCAGGGGACAGGGAATCACTGAAGCTTTCTTT. Amino acid sequence: CASRGQGITEAFF.

Note on this clonotype: A read error may explain this, as a much larger clone is one base away. The chain links TRBV6-1 to TRBJ2-3; D possibly matches TRBD1 or TRBD2 (5 bases each). Germline-derived CDR1 and CDR2 are MNHNS and SASEGT. With 5 bases removed from V and 9 bases from J, the gap between germline ends came to 15 bases. CDR3 length equals 13 residues. The CDR3 nucleotides are TGTGCCAGCAGTCAACCAGGGACGAAGACGCAGTATTTT. Translation: CASSQPGTKTQYF.

Comment on this clonotype: A single base is all that separates this from a far larger clone, so a read error is likely. The chain carries TRBV7-2 and TRBJ2-5; D possibly corresponds to TRBD2 (5 bases). The J call may be in error: the DNA end matches TRBJ2-1 better. Germline-derived CDR1 and CDR2 are SGHTA and FQGNSA. The CDR3 is 14 amino acids. The chain's CDR3 is CASSLFKRGYEQFF. In nucleotides, the CDR3 is TGTGCCAGCAGCTTATTTAAAAGAGGGTATGAGCAGTTCTTC.

The chain joins TRBV2 to TRBJ1-5, with 7 bases fitting TRBD1. The CDR3 is 15 residues long. CDR1 is SNHLY, CDR2 FYNNEI, per germline. With 6 bases clipped from V and 5 bases from J, the junction kept 10 bases outside the gene matches. The DNA of the CDR3 is TGTGCCAGCAGCGTGCAGGGGGTAATCGATCAGCCCCAGCATTTT. As protein: CASSVQGVIDQPQHF.

This clonotype was observed many times. The chain is built from TRBV24-1 and TRBJ1-2; a possible D gene is TRBD1 (5 bases). CDR1 and CDR2 from the germline V gene are KGHDR and SFDVKD. This CDR3 has 14 amino acids. V was cut by 4 bases and J by 8 bases, with 16 bases left in between. CDR3 nucleotides: TGTGCCACCAGTGACCCTCAGGGTGATTGGGGCTACACCTTC. Translation: CATSDPQGDWGYTF.

By share of the sample, this clonotype is medium-sized. The chain carries TRBV12-3 or TRBV12-4 and TRBJ2-3, with D tentatively TRBD1 or TRBD2 (5 bases each). The CDR3 sequence is 15 residues long. With 5 bases removed from V and 2 bases from J, the gap between germline ends came to 14 bases. This chain's CDR3 is CASSQTGPTTDTQYF. The DNA of the CDR3 is TGTGCCAGCAGTCAGACGGGACCGACCACAGATACGCAGTATTTT.

The rearrangement links TRBV6-4 to TRBJ2-2; the D is unclear. The V gene lost 0 bases and the J gene lost 1 base, with 6 bases spanning the gap. Germline values: CDR1 MRHNA, CDR2 SNTAGT. This CDR3 region has 15 residues. DNA for the CDR3: TGTGCCAGCAGTGACTCGAACGAGAACACCGGGGAGCTGTTTTTT. Residues: CASSDSNENTGELFF.

This clonotype came up many times. The chain joins TRBV29-1 to TRBJ2-1; TRBD2 matches 13 bases. V trimming: 7 bases; J trimming: 6 bases; junction bases outside the gene matches: 9. From germline, CDR1 is SQVTM and CDR2 ANQGSEA. The CDR3 runs 15 residues. CDR3 DNA sequence: TGCAGCGGTAGGACTAGCGGGAGCGTAGGCAATGAGCAGTTCTTC. It translates to CSGRTSGSVGNEQFF.

This clonotype has a count of ten or more. CDR3 in DNA: TGTGCCAGCAGTTTTGGAGGGACAGGGGGCTACGAGCAGTACTTC. Translation gives CASSFGGTGGYEQYF. The gene calls are TRBV12-3 or TRBV12-4 and TRBJ2-7; 11 bases are a match to TRBD1. CDR3 length equals 15 residues. V was clipped by 3 bases and J by 3 bases; unmatched bases: 4.

At least ten counts were recorded for this clonotype. The rearrangement uses TRBV5-1 and TRBJ2-3; no clear D gene. The CDR3 extends over 14 amino acids. Germline assignment: CDR1 SGHRS and CDR2 YFSETQ. With 7 bases removed from V and 0 bases from J, the gap between germline ends came to 12 bases. The CDR3 loop is CASALFPSTDTQYF. The CDR3 DNA is TGCGCCAGCGCCCTCTTCCCTAGCACAGATACGCAGTATTTT.

This clonotype was observed at least ten times. The gene calls are TRBV11-2 and TRBJ2-5, with D perhaps assigned TRBD1 or TRBD2 (5 bases each). The V end was cut by 5 bases, the J end by 2 bases, with 15 bases between. CDR1 and CDR2 from the germline V gene are SGHAT and FQNNGV. The CDR3 has 15 residues. The CDR3 region is CASSLTGAFQETQYF. CDR3 in DNA: TGTGCCAGCAGCCTAACCGGGGCCTTTCAAGAGACCCAGTACTTC. The full variable domain, rest sourced from reference TRBV11-2 and TRBJ2-5, is EAGVAQSPRYKIIEKRQSVAFWCNPISGHATLYWYQQILGQGPKLLIQFQNNGVVDDSQLPKDRFSAERLKGVDSTLKIQPAKLEDSAVYLCASSLTGAFQETQYFGPGTRLLVL.

The chain couples TRBV18 to TRBJ2-3; TRBD2 is a possible D gene (6 bases). The CDR3 length is 15 residues. V shed 2 bases and J shed 1 base, with 10 bases lying between them. Germline V gives CDR1 KGHSH, CDR2 LQKENI. The CDR3 spells CASSPGWGGTDTQYF. The CDR3 DNA is TGTGCCAGCTCACCAGGTTGGGGGGGCACAGATACGCAGTATTTT.

This clonotype has at least ten counts. The V call is TRBV5-1, the J call TRBJ1-5; D gene uncertain. CDR1 SGHRS and CDR2 YFSETQ come from the germline V gene. The V end was cut by 4 bases, the J end by 2 bases, with 10 bases between. This CDR3 is 14 amino acids long. CDR3 protein: CASSPNPGNQPQHF. The DNA of the CDR3 is TGCGCCAGCAGCCCAAACCCGGGCAATCAGCCCCAGCATTTT.